The 4 T cell receptor beta chains below come from one sample, sequenced in a study of long-term antiretroviral therapy in people with HIV. At survey level, the immunoSEQ assay was run in its v3.0 version. Repertoires were generated with immunoSEQ multiplex PCR, while TCRdb's copy carries only in-frame clones and drops some. The sample records under 50,000 clones, around 83% being singletons. The source material was unsorted PBMCs, sampled 3.1 years after starting antiretroviral therapy. The receptors were sampled from a woman aged 45-65 years with HIV.

The J gene is TRBJ2-7, the V gene TRBV5-4, with 7 bases fitting TRBD1. Looked up from germline, CDR1 is SGHNT and CDR2 is YYREEE (reference sequence). V gave up 4 bases and J gave up 2 bases; unmatched junction bases: 6. This CDR3 has 14 residues. CDR3 in amino acids: CASSHLQGTYEQYF. CDR3 nucleotides: TGTGCCAGCAGCCACTTACAGGGGACCTACGAGCAGTACTTC.

This rearrangement joins TRBV5-6 to TRBJ1-3; D ambiguous. V shed 1 base and J shed 7 bases, with 9 bases lying between them. Germline loops: CDR1 SGHDT, CDR2 YYEEEE. CDR3 length: 13 residues. This CDR3 is CASSLIGPNTIYF. CDR3 bases: TGTGCCAGCAGCTTGATAGGGCCCAACACCATATATTTT. Supplemented by reference TRBV5-6 and TRBJ1-3, the full variable domain reads DAGVTQSPTHLIKTRGQQVTLRCSPKSGHDTVSWYQQALGQGPQFIFQYYEEEERQRGNFPDRFSGHQFPNYSSELNVNALLLGDSALYLCASSLIGPNTIYFGEGSWLTVV.

The chain employs TRBV11-3 and TRBJ2-7, with 7 bases matching TRBD2. Trimming cost V 4 bases and J 1 base; bases outside gene matches: 7. The CDR3 is 15 residues long. Germline V gives CDR1 SGHNT, CDR2 YENEEA. The CDR3: CASSYRSGASYEQYF. Written as DNA, the CDR3 is TGTGCCAGCAGCTACCGAAGCGGGGCTTCCTACGAGCAGTACTTC.

The chain uses TRBV27 and TRBJ2-2; D unresolved. Germline CDR1 reads MNHEY; CDR2 reads SMNVEV (reference sequence). V lost 2 bases and J lost 4, with 11 bases in between. The CDR3 spans 15 residues. The CDR3: CASSLGPYPTGELFF. Here the CDR3 DNA reads TGTGCCAGCAGTTTAGGGCCCTACCCCACCGGGGAGCTGTTTTTT.